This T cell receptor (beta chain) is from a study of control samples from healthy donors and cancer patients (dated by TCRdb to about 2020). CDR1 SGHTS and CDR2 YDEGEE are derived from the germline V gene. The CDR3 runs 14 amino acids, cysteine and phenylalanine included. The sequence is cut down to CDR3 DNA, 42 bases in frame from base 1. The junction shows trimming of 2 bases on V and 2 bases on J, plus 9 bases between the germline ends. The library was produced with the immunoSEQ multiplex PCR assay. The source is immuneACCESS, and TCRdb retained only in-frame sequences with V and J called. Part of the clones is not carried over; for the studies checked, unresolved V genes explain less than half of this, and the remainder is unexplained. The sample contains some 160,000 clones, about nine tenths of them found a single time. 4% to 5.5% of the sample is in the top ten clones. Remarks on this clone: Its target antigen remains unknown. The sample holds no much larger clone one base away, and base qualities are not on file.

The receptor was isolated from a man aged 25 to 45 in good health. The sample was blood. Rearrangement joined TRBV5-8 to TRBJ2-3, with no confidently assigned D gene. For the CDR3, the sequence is CASSFLRNTDTQYF. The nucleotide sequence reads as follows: TGTGCCAGCAGCTTTCTACGGAACACAGATACGCAGTATTTT.